This record covers a single T cell receptor (beta chain). Produced via immunoSEQ multiplex PCR; TCRdb's table is partial and in-frame only. The table includes a few hundred thousand clones, 80% to 85% detected once. The data belong to a study of cytomegalovirus exposure and HLA in healthy donors. This receptor was obtained from a woman in her twenties or thirties in good health and CMV-seropositive. The sequencing sample was made of PBMCs.

The CDR3 coding sequence is TGTGCCAGTAGTATCAGCAGGGGAGGCACTGAAGCTTTCTTT. Amino acids: CASSISRGGTEAFF. This chain joins TRBV19 and TRBJ1-1; D may be TRBD1 (6 bases). The CDR3 sequence is 14 residues long. Per the germline V gene, CDR1 is LNHDA and CDR2 is SQIVND (reference sequence). Trimming removed 3 bases at V and 4 bases at J, with 12 bases between.